The present T cell receptor beta chain was sequenced within a study of cytomegalovirus exposure and HLA in healthy donors. The study's findings and limits: The study labeled 150 to 200 TCR beta chains cytomegalovirus-associated. In a later analysis, first-cohort TCR clusters were found to tend to co-occur in the roughly 120 validation repertoires.

The ends were cut back, 3 bases at V and 3 bases at J, with 10 bases in the middle. Germline V lookup: CDR1 MDHEN, CDR2 SYDVKM. The CDR3 totals 14 residues. Assay: immunoSEQ multiplex PCR; the TCRdb copy retains only in-frame clones and omits some. The table lists some 240,000 clones, around 90% of them singletons. In regard to this clone: Its antigen is as yet unknown.

This clonotype was obtained from a woman under 30 in good health and CMV-seropositive. What was sequenced was PBMCs. This chain links TRBV28 with TRBJ2-3; D perhaps matches TRBD1 (7 bases). The CDR3 nucleotides read TGTGCCAGCAGTTTGGCGGGACAGACAGATACGCAGTATTTT. This sequence encodes CASSLAGQTDTQYF.